A selection of T cell receptor beta chains follows, all from one sample in a study of shared T cell receptors in the human thymus. Sequenced by immunoSEQ multiplex PCR; TCRdb stores in-frame clones only, minus some. The table shows hundreds of thousands of clones, with about 90% occurring only once. The data also belong to a second study, concerning human thymus T cells.

Sample: thymocytes. The receptors come from a boy under three years old with a congenital heart defect. Both conserved end residues are part of each CDR3. Each record gives: V gene, CDR3 length, D gene, clone size, J gene, CDR3 protein, CDR3 DNA. D genes are given only for firm matches. Clone size is not always given. Where it is, it says once, few, many or a class for expanded clones.

V gene: TRBV6-1; CDR3 length: 12; D gene: -; clone size: -; J gene: TRBJ2-7; CDR3 protein: CASSDRSDEQYF; CDR3 DNA: TGTGCCAGCAGTGACAGGTCGGACGAGCAGTACTTC
V gene: TRBV27; CDR3 length: 14; D gene: TRBD1; clone size: -; J gene: TRBJ2-7; CDR3 protein: CASSPWDSTYEQYF; CDR3 DNA: TGTGCCAGCAGCCCGTGGGACAGTACCTACGAGCAGTACTTC
V gene: TRBV6-5; CDR3 length: 16; D gene: TRBD2; clone size: -; J gene: TRBJ2-3; CDR3 protein: CASISSWERGEDTQYF; CDR3 DNA: TGTGCCAGCATTTCCTCCTGGGAGCGGGGTGAGGATACGCAGTATTTT
V gene: TRBV7-2; CDR3 length: 15; D gene: -; clone size: -; J gene: TRBJ1-2; CDR3 protein: CASSLAPEGGYGYTF; CDR3 DNA: TGTGCCAGCAGCTTAGCGCCCGAAGGAGGCTATGGCTACACCTTC
V gene: TRBV28; CDR3 length: 14; D gene: TRBD1; clone size: -; J gene: TRBJ1-4; CDR3 protein: CASSIRQGNEKLFF; CDR3 DNA: TGTGCCAGCAGTATCCGACAGGGCAATGAAAAACTGTTTTTT
V gene: TRBV11-2; CDR3 length: 13; D gene: -; clone size: -; J gene: TRBJ1-1; CDR3 protein: CASSSPGQAEAFF; CDR3 DNA: TGTGCCAGCAGCTCCCCGGGACAAGCTGAAGCTTTCTTT
V gene: TRBV10-1; CDR3 length: 15; D gene: TRBD1; clone size: -; J gene: TRBJ2-7; CDR3 protein: CASSVAGQGFYEQYF; CDR3 DNA: TGCGCCAGCAGTGTGGCAGGACAGGGGTTCTACGAGCAGTACTTC
V gene: TRBV7-2; CDR3 length: 16; D gene: -; clone size: -; J gene: TRBJ2-1; CDR3 protein: CASLPAGGRAGNEQFF; CDR3 DNA: TGTGCCAGCCTACCTGCAGGGGGCCGAGCGGGGAATGAGCAGTTCTTC
V gene: TRBV4-3; CDR3 length: 20; D gene: -; clone size: few; J gene: TRBJ2-2; CDR3 protein: CASSQEKRLLERGNTGELFF; CDR3 DNA: TGCGCCAGCAGCCAAGAGAAGCGCCTTCTAGAAAGGGGTAACACCGGGGAGCTGTTTTTT
V gene: TRBV19; CDR3 length: 14; D gene: -; clone size: -; J gene: TRBJ1-5; CDR3 protein: CASSVSGGTQPQHF; CDR3 DNA: TGTGCCAGTAGTGTATCCGGGGGGACTCAGCCCCAGCATTTT
V gene: TRBV7-9; CDR3 length: 16; D gene: -; clone size: -; J gene: TRBJ2-7; CDR3 protein: CASSLGWGPSSYEQYF; CDR3 DNA: TGTGCCAGCAGCTTAGGATGGGGGCCGAGCTCCTACGAGCAGTACTTC
V gene: TRBV6-4; CDR3 length: 11; D gene: TRBD1; clone size: -; J gene: TRBJ1-1; CDR3 protein: CASSRDRPAFF; CDR3 DNA: TGTGCCAGCAGCCGGGACAGGCCCGCTTTCTTT
V gene: TRBV7-2; CDR3 length: 17; D gene: TRBD2; clone size: -; J gene: TRBJ2-1; CDR3 protein: CASAWGPSGRPYNEQFF; CDR3 DNA: TGTGCCAGCGCCTGGGGGCCTAGCGGGAGGCCCTACAATGAGCAGTTCTTC
V gene: TRBV6-1; CDR3 length: 18; D gene: -; clone size: -; J gene: TRBJ1-5; CDR3 protein: CASSEASNMNWSNQPQHF; CDR3 DNA: TGTGCCAGCAGTGAAGCCTCCAACATGAATTGGAGCAATCAGCCCCAGCATTTT
V gene: TRBV18; CDR3 length: 15; D gene: TRBD1; clone size: -; J gene: TRBJ2-5; CDR3 protein: CASSHRDRGPETQYF; CDR3 DNA: TGTGCCAGCTCGCACCGGGACAGGGGGCCGGAGACCCAGTACTTC
V gene: TRBV2; CDR3 length: 15; D gene: TRBD1; clone size: -; J gene: TRBJ2-7; CDR3 protein: CASSGRTGGSYEQYF; CDR3 DNA: TGTGCCAGCAGTGGAAGGACAGGGGGCTCCTACGAGCAGTACTTC
V gene: TRBV27; CDR3 length: 19; D gene: TRBD1; clone size: -; J gene: TRBJ2-7; CDR3 protein: CASSLSQTFGQGLSYEQYF; CDR3 DNA: TGTGCCAGCAGTTTATCGCAGACTTTCGGACAGGGCCTTTCATACGAGCAGTACTTC
V gene: TRBV28; CDR3 length: 17; D gene: TRBD2; clone size: -; J gene: TRBJ2-3; CDR3 protein: CASSSPTLAGGPDTQYF; CDR3 DNA: TGTGCCAGCAGTTCTCCTACACTAGCGGGGGGGCCCGATACGCAGTATTTT
V gene: TRBV4-1; CDR3 length: 22; D gene: TRBD2; clone size: once; J gene: TRBJ2-2; CDR3 protein: CASSLPGGSWGLAGVDTGELFF; CDR3 DNA: TGCGCCAGCAGCCTCCCCGGCGGTTCGTGGGGACTAGCGGGAGTTGACACCGGGGAGCTGTTTTTT
V gene: TRBV27; CDR3 length: 12; D gene: -; clone size: few; J gene: TRBJ2-3; CDR3 protein: CASRGAGDTQYF; CDR3 DNA: TGTGCCAGCAGGGGAGCCGGAGATACGCAGTATTTT
V gene: TRBV28; CDR3 length: 14; D gene: -; clone size: -; J gene: TRBJ2-3; CDR3 protein: CASSLGTSNLEQYF; CDR3 DNA: TGTGCCAGCAGTCTAGGGACTTCTAACCTTGAACAGTATTTT
V gene: TRBV21-1; CDR3 length: 13; D gene: -; clone size: -; J gene: TRBJ2-2; CDR3 protein: CASQRGESGELFF; CDR3 DNA: TGTGCCAGCCAGCGGGGGGAATCCGGGGAGCTGTTTTTT
V gene: TRBV4-1; CDR3 length: 19; D gene: TRBD2; clone size: -; J gene: TRBJ2-3; CDR3 protein: CASSQPWTKREKNTDTQYF; CDR3 DNA: TGCGCCAGCAGCCAACCCTGGACGAAGCGGGAAAAAAACACAGATACGCAGTATTTT
V gene: TRBV4-3; CDR3 length: 14; D gene: -; clone size: -; J gene: TRBJ1-2; CDR3 protein: CASSQDEGGDGYTF; CDR3 DNA: TGCGCCAGCAGCCAAGATGAGGGAGGGGATGGCTACACCTTC
V gene: TRBV4-2; CDR3 length: 19; D gene: -; clone size: -; J gene: TRBJ1-1; CDR3 protein: CASSQVNNSLPRRGSEAFF; CDR3 DNA: TGTGCCAGCAGCCAAGTAAATAACAGTCTACCCCGTCGGGGATCTGAAGCTTTCTTT
V gene: TRBV5-1; CDR3 length: 14; D gene: TRBD1; clone size: -; J gene: TRBJ1-2; CDR3 protein: CASSPRQGLLENTF; CDR3 DNA: TGCGCCAGCAGCCCGAGACAGGGCCTCCTGGAGAACACCTTC
V gene: TRBV28; CDR3 length: 14; D gene: -; clone size: -; J gene: TRBJ1-2; CDR3 protein: CASSKTGAAYGYTF; CDR3 DNA: TGTGCCAGCAGTAAAACAGGTGCTGCCTATGGCTACACCTTC
V gene: TRBV4-3; CDR3 length: 15; D gene: -; clone size: once; J gene: TRBJ1-5; CDR3 protein: CASSQHSGGNQPQHF; CDR3 DNA: TGCGCCAGCAGCCAACATAGTGGGGGGAATCAGCCCCAGCATTTT
V gene: TRBV12-5; CDR3 length: 15; D gene: TRBD1; clone size: -; J gene: TRBJ2-6; CDR3 protein: CASGIFDRGANVLTF; CDR3 DNA: TGTGCTAGTGGTATATTCGACAGGGGAGCCAACGTCCTGACTTTC
V gene: TRBV27; CDR3 length: 15; D gene: TRBD1; clone size: -; J gene: TRBJ1-1; CDR3 protein: CASGKGQGKNTEAFF; CDR3 DNA: TGTGCCAGCGGAAAAGGACAGGGGAAGAACACTGAAGCTTTCTTT
V gene: TRBV20-1; CDR3 length: 11; D gene: -; clone size: -; J gene: TRBJ2-7; CDR3 protein: CSAPTSYEQYF; CDR3 DNA: TGCAGTGCCCCCACTTCCTACGAGCAGTACTTC
V gene: TRBV5-1; CDR3 length: 18; D gene: TRBD1; clone size: -; J gene: TRBJ1-2; CDR3 protein: CASSLWYLQGITNYGYTF; CDR3 DNA: TGCGCCAGCAGCTTGTGGTACCTACAGGGGATTACTAACTATGGCTACACCTTC
V gene: TRBV10-1; CDR3 length: 17; D gene: -; clone size: -; J gene: TRBJ2-1; CDR3 protein: CASSEPLDRNSLNEQFF; CDR3 DNA: TGCGCCAGCAGTGAGCCTTTAGACAGGAACTCCCTCAATGAGCAGTTCTTC
V gene: TRBV9; CDR3 length: 16; D gene: -; clone size: -; J gene: TRBJ2-1; CDR3 protein: CASSVAWRSPSDEQFF; CDR3 DNA: TGTGCCAGCAGCGTAGCTTGGAGGTCCCCGAGCGATGAGCAGTTCTTC
V gene: TRBV4-3; CDR3 length: 15; D gene: -; clone size: -; J gene: TRBJ1-5; CDR3 protein: CASSQDRLNNQPQHF; CDR3 DNA: TGCGCCAGCAGCCAAGATCGACTCAACAATCAGCCCCAGCATTTT
V gene: TRBV2; CDR3 length: 16; D gene: TRBD1; clone size: few; J gene: TRBJ1-3; CDR3 protein: CASRDRGIGTGNTIYF; CDR3 DNA: TGTGCCAGCAGAGACAGGGGAATCGGGACTGGAAACACCATATATTTT
V gene: TRBV13; CDR3 length: 18; D gene: -; clone size: -; J gene: TRBJ1-5; CDR3 protein: CASSFAQGLELSNQPQHF; CDR3 DNA: TGTGCCAGCAGCTTCGCACAGGGCCTGGAGCTAAGCAATCAGCCCCAGCATTTT
V gene: TRBV4-3; CDR3 length: 18; D gene: TRBD2; clone size: -; J gene: TRBJ2-2; CDR3 protein: CASSQGTSGGAWTGELFF; CDR3 DNA: TGCGCCAGCAGCCAGGGGACTAGCGGGGGGGCTTGGACCGGGGAGCTGTTTTTT
V gene: TRBV9; CDR3 length: 16; D gene: -; clone size: -; J gene: TRBJ2-3; CDR3 protein: CASSPGLELGDSTQYF; CDR3 DNA: TGTGCCAGCAGCCCCGGGTTGGAACTAGGAGATTCTACGCAGTATTTT
V gene: TRBV11-2; CDR3 length: 16; D gene: -; clone size: -; J gene: TRBJ2-7; CDR3 protein: CASSSSSGHSYYEQYF; CDR3 DNA: TGTGCCAGCAGCAGTTCATCGGGACATTCTTACTACGAGCAGTACTTC
V gene: TRBV28; CDR3 length: 13; D gene: TRBD1; clone size: -; J gene: TRBJ1-2; CDR3 protein: CASTLGQGQCYTF; CDR3 DNA: TGTGCCAGCACGTTGGGACAGGGCCAATGCTACACCTTC
V gene: TRBV4-1; CDR3 length: 14; D gene: -; clone size: -; J gene: TRBJ2-5; CDR3 protein: CASSQEGGQETQYF; CDR3 DNA: TGCGCCAGCAGCCAAGAAGGGGGCCAAGAGACCCAGTACTTC
V gene: TRBV19; CDR3 length: 17; D gene: -; clone size: -; J gene: TRBJ2-7; CDR3 protein: CASSIGSLPSSSYEQYF; CDR3 DNA: TGTGCCAGTAGTATCGGTTCTCTACCCTCTTCCTCCTACGAGCAGTACTTC
V gene: TRBV6-1; CDR3 length: 16; D gene: -; clone size: -; J gene: TRBJ1-5; CDR3 protein: CASSEAGGIGNQPQHF; CDR3 DNA: TGTGCCAGCAGTGAAGCGGGAGGGATTGGCAATCAGCCCCAGCATTTT
V gene: TRBV30; CDR3 length: 15; D gene: -; clone size: -; J gene: TRBJ2-5; CDR3 protein: CAWSVRGLGRETQYF; CDR3 DNA: TGTGCCTGGAGTGTACGGGGACTGGGACGGGAGACCCAGTACTTC
V gene: TRBV9; CDR3 length: 13; D gene: -; clone size: -; J gene: TRBJ1-5; CDR3 protein: CASSAYSNQPQHF; CDR3 DNA: TGTGCCAGCAGCGCGTATAGCAATCAGCCCCAGCATTTT
V gene: TRBV5-6; CDR3 length: 14; D gene: TRBD1; clone size: -; J gene: TRBJ1-3; CDR3 protein: CASTRTGAGNTIYF; CDR3 DNA: TGTGCCAGCACTAGGACAGGGGCTGGAAACACCATATATTTT
V gene: TRBV18; CDR3 length: 15; D gene: -; clone size: -; J gene: TRBJ2-3; CDR3 protein: CASSPSRGLTDTQYF; CDR3 DNA: TGTGCCAGCTCACCATCCAGGGGTTTAACAGATACGCAGTATTTT
V gene: TRBV27; CDR3 length: 14; D gene: -; clone size: -; J gene: TRBJ1-2; CDR3 protein: CASSFRGANYGYTF; CDR3 DNA: TGTGCCAGCAGTTTCCGGGGAGCTAACTATGGCTACACCTTC
V gene: TRBV4-1; CDR3 length: 18; D gene: TRBD2; clone size: -; J gene: TRBJ2-3; CDR3 protein: CASSQGVSGRLGTDTQYF; CDR3 DNA: TGCGCCAGCAGCCAAGGGGTTAGCGGGAGATTAGGCACAGATACGCAGTATTTT
V gene: TRBV28; CDR3 length: 11; D gene: -; clone size: -; J gene: TRBJ1-2; CDR3 protein: CASIGVEGYTF; CDR3 DNA: TGTGCCAGCATAGGGGTAGAGGGCTACACCTTC
V gene: TRBV7-9; CDR3 length: 14; D gene: -; clone size: once; J gene: TRBJ1-5; CDR3 protein: CASSFFGGMGPQHF; CDR3 DNA: TGTGCCAGCAGCTTCTTTGGGGGCATGGGGCCCCAGCATTTT
V gene: TRBV28; CDR3 length: 13; D gene: TRBD1; clone size: -; J gene: TRBJ1-5; CDR3 protein: CASSRPRTGTQHF; CDR3 DNA: TGTGCCAGCAGTCGCCCCCGGACAGGGACCCAGCATTTT
V gene: TRBV9; CDR3 length: 17; D gene: TRBD1; clone size: -; J gene: TRBJ2-7; CDR3 protein: CASSVGADRPQPYEQYF; CDR3 DNA: TGTGCCAGCAGCGTAGGCGCGGACAGGCCCCAACCCTACGAGCAGTACTTC
V gene: TRBV4-3; CDR3 length: 15; D gene: TRBD1; clone size: -; J gene: TRBJ1-1; CDR3 protein: CASSQEGQASTEAFF; CDR3 DNA: TGCGCCAGCAGCCAGGAAGGACAGGCGAGCACTGAAGCTTTCTTT
V gene: TRBV29-1; CDR3 length: 12; D gene: -; clone size: -; J gene: TRBJ1-1; CDR3 protein: CSVLPRGTEAFF; CDR3 DNA: TGCAGCGTCCTGCCAAGGGGCACTGAAGCTTTCTTT
V gene: TRBV19; CDR3 length: 13; D gene: -; clone size: once; J gene: TRBJ1-2; CDR3 protein: CASSKTGNYGYTF; CDR3 DNA: TGTGCCAGTAGTAAAACAGGAAACTATGGCTACACCTTC
V gene: TRBV30; CDR3 length: 13; D gene: -; clone size: -; J gene: TRBJ1-4; CDR3 protein: CAWSVQGTEKLFF; CDR3 DNA: TGTGCCTGGAGTGTCCAGGGCACTGAAAAACTGTTTTTT
V gene: TRBV15; CDR3 length: 17; D gene: TRBD2; clone size: -; J gene: TRBJ2-3; CDR3 protein: CATSRDLGLAGTDTQYF; CDR3 DNA: TGTGCCACCAGCAGAGATCTTGGACTAGCTGGCACAGATACGCAGTATTTT